The text below deals with one T cell receptor (beta chain). Antigen unknown. The data originate from a study of spatial heterogeneity in lung cancer. Study-level background: There were, on average, more than ten raw-read appearances for each unique TCR and UMI combination. Findings and caveats of the study: Resection saw ubiquitous expanded tumor TCRs appear in blood more than follow-up did.

Time point indicated: sample taken at primary tumor resection. Sequencing of whole RNA from tumor, nontumor lung or frozen PBMC involved no sorting. The approximately 79 donors had untreated early-stage non-small cell lung cancer. Every molecule of TCR cDNA had its own unique molecular identifier. Using its own MiXCR run on the 5' RACE reads, TCRdb lists one record per CDR3 protein. The sample holds 60,000 to 80,000 distinct CDR3 sequences, about an eighth seen once. Trimming cost V 3 bases and J 5 bases, with 13 bases left between them. Per germline, CDR1 MNHEY and CDR2 SVGEGT. The CDR3 totals 15 residues.

This clonotype was sampled from a male donor with early-stage non-small cell lung cancer. The chain combines TRBV6-2 or TRBV6-3 with TRBJ2-2; D perhaps matches TRBD1 (7 bases). The specimen comprised PBMCs, sampled at surgery. In DNA, the CDR3 is TGTGCCAGCAGTTATCCAGGGGGAGGTACCGGGGAGCTGTTTTTT. Translation gives CASSYPGGGTGELFF.